The next 2 T cell receptor beta chains were all read from a single sample in a study of blood T cell repertoires in COVID-19. Here immunoSEQ multiplex PCR was the method, and the copy in TCRdb shows in-frame clones only, minus some. In the table there are 150,000 to 200,000 clones, 75% to 90% of which are singletons. Sequenced input: PBMCs or T cells enriched from blood (not recorded which). These receptors were collected from a man aged 35 to 55 who had recovered from COVID-19.

The CDR3 region is CASSLGLAGGANVLTF. For the CDR3, the DNA is TGTGCCAGCAGTTTAGGACTAGCGGGTGGGGCCAACGTCCTGACTTTC. The J gene is TRBJ2-6, the V gene TRBV28, with 11 bases aligning to TRBD2. V lost 2 bases and J lost 3; bases outside the gene matches: 0. The CDR3 has 16 residues. Germline CDR1 is MDHEN and CDR2 is SYDVKM.

About this clone: This same CDR3 is encoded by further DNA sequences in the sample. The rearrangement uses TRBV5-1 and TRBJ2-3; 8 bases fit TRBD1. The CDR3 is 14 residues long. CDR1 and CDR2 from the germline V gene are SGHRS and YFSETQ. J lost 1 base, V lost 3 bases, and 1 base had no gene match. DNA of the CDR3: TGCGCCAGCAGCTCGGGACAGGGCACAGATACGCAGTATTTT. Protein sequence: CASSSGQGTDTQYF.